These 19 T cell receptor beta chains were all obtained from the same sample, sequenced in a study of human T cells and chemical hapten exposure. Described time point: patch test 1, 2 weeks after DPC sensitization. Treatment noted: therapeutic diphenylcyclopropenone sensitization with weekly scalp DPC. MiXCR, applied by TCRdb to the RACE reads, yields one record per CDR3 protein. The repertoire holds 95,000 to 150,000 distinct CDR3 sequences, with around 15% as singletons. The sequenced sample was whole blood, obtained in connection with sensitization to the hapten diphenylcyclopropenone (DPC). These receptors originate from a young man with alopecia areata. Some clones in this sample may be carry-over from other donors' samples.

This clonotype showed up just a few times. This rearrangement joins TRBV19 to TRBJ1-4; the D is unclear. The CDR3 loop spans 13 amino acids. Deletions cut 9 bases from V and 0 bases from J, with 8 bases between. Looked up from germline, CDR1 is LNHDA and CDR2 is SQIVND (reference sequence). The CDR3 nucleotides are TGTGCCAGCCGGACCTCAACTAATGAAAAACTGTTTTTT. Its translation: CASRTSTNEKLFF.

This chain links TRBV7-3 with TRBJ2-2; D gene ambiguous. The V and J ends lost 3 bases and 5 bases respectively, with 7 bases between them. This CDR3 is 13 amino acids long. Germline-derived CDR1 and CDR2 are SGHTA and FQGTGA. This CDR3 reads CASSFEVTGELFF. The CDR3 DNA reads TGTGCCAGCAGCTTTGAGGTTACCGGGGAGCTGTTTTTT.

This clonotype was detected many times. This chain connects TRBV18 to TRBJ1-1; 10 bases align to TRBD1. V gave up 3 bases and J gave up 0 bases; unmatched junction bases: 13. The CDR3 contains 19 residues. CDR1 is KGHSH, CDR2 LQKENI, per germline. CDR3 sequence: CASSPPGQGVTAMNTEAFF. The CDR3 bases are TGTGCCAGCTCACCTCCAGGACAGGGGGTGACCGCTATGAACACTGAAGCTTTCTTT. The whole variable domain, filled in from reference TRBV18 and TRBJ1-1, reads NAGVMQNPRHLVRRRGQEARLRCSPMKGHSHVYWYRQLPEEGLKFMVYLQKENIIDESGMPKERFSAEFPKEGPSILRIQQVVRGDSAAYFCASSPPGQGVTAMNTEAFFGQGTRLTVV.

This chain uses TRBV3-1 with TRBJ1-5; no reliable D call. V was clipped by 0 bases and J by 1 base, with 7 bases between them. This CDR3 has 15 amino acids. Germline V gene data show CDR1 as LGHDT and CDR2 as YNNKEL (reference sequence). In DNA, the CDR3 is TGTGCCAGCAGCCAAGAAGCCCACAGCAATCAGCCCCAGCATTTT. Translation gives CASSQEAHSNQPQHF.

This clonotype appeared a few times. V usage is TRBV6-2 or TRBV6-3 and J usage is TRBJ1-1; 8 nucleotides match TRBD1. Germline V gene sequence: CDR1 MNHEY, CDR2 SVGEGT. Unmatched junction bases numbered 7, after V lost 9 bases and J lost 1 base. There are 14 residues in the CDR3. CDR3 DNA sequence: TGTGCCAGTGACAGGGGCTTGGAGAACACTGAAGCTTTCTTT. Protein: CASDRGLENTEAFF.

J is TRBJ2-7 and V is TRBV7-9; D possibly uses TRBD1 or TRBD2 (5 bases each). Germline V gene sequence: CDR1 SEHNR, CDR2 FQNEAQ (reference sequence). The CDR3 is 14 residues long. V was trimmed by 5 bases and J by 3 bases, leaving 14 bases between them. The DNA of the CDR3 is TGTGCCAGCAGCGTATCCGGGACGGACTACGAGCAGTACTTC. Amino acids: CASSVSGTDYEQYF. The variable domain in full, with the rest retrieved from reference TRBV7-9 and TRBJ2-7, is DTGVSQNPRHKITKRGQNVTFRCDPISEHNRLYWYRQTLGQGPEFLTYFQNEAQLEKSRLLSDRFSAERPKGSFSTLEIQRTEQGDSAMYLCASSVSGTDYEQYFGPGTRLTVT.

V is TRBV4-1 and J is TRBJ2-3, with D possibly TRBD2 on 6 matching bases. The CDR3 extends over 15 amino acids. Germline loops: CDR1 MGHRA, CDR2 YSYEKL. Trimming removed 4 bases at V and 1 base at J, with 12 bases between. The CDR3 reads CASSPRLVGTDTQYF. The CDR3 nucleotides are TGCGCCAGCAGCCCCCGACTAGTCGGCACAGATACGCAGTATTTT.

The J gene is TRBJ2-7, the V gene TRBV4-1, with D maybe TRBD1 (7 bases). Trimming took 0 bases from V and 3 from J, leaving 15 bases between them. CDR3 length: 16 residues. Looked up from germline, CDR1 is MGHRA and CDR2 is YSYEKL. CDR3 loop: CASSQDRGRGDYEQYF. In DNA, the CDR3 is TGCGCCAGCAGCCAAGATCGCGGCAGGGGGGACTACGAGCAGTACTTC.

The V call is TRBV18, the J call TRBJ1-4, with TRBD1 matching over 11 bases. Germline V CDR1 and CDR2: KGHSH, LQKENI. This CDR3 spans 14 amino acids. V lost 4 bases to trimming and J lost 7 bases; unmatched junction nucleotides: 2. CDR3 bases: TGTGCCAGCTCACTGGACAGGGGGCGTGAAAAACTGTTTTTT. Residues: CASSLDRGREKLFF.

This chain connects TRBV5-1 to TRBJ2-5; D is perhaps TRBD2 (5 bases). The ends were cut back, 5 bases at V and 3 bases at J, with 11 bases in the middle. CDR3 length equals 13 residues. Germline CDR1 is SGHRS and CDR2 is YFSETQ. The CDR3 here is CASRIVGEETQYF. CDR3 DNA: TGCGCCAGCAGAATAGTCGGGGAAGAGACCCAGTACTTC.

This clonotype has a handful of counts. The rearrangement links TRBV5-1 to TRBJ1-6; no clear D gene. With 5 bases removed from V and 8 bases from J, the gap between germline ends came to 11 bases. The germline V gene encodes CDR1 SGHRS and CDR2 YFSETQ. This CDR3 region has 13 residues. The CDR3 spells CASSYDTDSPLHF. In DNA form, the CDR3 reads TGCGCCAGCAGTTACGACACCGATTCACCCCTCCACTTT.

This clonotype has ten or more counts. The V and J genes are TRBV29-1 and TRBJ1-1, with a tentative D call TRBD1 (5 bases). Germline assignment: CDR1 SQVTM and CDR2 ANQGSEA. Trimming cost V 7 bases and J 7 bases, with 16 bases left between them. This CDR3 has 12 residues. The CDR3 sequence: CSAGTNQLEAFF. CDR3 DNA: TGCAGCGCCGGGACTAACCAACTTGAAGCTTTCTTT.

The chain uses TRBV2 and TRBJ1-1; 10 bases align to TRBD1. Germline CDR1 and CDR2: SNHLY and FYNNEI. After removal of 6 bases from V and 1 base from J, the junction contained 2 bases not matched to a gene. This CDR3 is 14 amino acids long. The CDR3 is CASRTGGANTEAFF. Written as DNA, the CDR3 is TGTGCCAGCAGGACAGGGGGCGCGAACACTGAAGCTTTCTTT.

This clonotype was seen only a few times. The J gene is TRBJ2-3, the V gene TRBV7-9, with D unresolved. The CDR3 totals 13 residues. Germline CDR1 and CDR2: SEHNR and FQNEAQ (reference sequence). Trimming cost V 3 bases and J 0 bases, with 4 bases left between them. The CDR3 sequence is CASSFDSTDTQYF. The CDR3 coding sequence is TGTGCCAGCAGCTTTGACAGCACAGATACGCAGTATTTT.

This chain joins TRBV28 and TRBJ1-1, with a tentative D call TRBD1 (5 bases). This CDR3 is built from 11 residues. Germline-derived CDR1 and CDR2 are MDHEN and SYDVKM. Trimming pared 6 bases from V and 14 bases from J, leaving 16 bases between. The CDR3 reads CASRLERGAFF. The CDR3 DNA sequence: TGTGCCAGCAGATTAGAGAGGGGCGCGTTCTTT.

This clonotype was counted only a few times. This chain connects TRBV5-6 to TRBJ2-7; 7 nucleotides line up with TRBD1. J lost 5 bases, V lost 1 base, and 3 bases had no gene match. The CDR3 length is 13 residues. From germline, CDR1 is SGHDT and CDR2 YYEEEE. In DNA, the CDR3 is TGTGCCAGCAGCTTGACAGGGGTCGACGAGCAGTACTTC. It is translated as CASSLTGVDEQYF.

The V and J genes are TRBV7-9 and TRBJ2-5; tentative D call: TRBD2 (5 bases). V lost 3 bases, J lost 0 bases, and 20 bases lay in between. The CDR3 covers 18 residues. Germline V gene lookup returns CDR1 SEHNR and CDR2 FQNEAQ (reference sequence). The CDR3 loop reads CASSFPRAGTTNQETQYF. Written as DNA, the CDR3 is TGTGCCAGCAGCTTTCCGCGGGCCGGTACGACGAACCAAGAGACCCAGTACTTC.

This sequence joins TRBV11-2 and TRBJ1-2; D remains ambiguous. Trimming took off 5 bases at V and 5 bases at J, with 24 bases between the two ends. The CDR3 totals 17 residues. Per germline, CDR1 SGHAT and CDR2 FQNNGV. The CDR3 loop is CASSRGVRAEQTYGYTF. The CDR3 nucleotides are TGTGCCAGCAGCAGAGGTGTTAGGGCAGAGCAAACATATGGCTACACCTTC.

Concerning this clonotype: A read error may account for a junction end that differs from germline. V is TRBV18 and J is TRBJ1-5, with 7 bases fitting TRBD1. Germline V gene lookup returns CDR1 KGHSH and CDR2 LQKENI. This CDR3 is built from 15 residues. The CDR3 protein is CTSSSIGTGNQPQHF. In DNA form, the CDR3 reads TGTACCAGCTCGTCGATCGGGACAGGCAATCAGCCCCAGCATTTT.